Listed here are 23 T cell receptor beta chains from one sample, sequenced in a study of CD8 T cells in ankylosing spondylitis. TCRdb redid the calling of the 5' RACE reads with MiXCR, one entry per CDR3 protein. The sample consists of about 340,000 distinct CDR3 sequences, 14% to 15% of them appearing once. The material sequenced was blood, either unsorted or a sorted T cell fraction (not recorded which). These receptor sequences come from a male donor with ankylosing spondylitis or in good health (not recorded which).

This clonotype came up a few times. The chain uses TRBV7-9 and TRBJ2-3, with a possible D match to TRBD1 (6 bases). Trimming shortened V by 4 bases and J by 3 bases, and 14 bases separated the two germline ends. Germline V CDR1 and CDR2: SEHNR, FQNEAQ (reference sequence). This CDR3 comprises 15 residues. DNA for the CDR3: TGTGCCAGCAGCTACTCAGGACAGCTTACAGATACGCAGTATTTT. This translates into CASSYSGQLTDTQYF.

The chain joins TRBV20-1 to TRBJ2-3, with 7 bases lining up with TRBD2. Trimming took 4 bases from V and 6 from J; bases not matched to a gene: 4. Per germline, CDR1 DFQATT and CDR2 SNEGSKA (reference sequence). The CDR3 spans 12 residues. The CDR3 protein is CSAIRGGDTQYF. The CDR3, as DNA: TGCAGTGCTATAAGGGGAGGGGATACGCAGTATTTT.

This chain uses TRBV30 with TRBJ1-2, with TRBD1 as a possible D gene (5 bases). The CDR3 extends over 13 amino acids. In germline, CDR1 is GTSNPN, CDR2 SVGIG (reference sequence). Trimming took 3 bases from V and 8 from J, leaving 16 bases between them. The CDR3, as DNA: TGTGCCTGGAGGCCTTTTACAGGCTCCGGCTACACCTTC. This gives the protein CAWRPFTGSGYTF.

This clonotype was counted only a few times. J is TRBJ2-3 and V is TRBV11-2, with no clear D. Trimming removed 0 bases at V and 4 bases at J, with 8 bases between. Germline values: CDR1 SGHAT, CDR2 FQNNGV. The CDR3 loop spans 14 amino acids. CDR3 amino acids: CASSLDTVADTQYF. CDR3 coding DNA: TGTGCCAGCAGCTTAGATACAGTAGCAGATACGCAGTATTTT.

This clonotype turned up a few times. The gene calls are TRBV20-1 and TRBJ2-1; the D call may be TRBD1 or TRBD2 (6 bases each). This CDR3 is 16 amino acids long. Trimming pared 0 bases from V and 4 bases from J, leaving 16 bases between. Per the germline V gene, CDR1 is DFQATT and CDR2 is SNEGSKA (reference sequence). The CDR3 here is CSARDLGGLWYNEQFF. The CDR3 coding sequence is TGCAGTGCTAGAGATCTCGGGGGCCTTTGGTACAATGAGCAGTTCTTC.

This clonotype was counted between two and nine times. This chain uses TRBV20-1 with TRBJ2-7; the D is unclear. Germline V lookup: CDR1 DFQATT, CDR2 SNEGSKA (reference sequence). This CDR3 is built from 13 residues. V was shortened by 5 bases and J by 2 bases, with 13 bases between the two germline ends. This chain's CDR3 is CSASLGRAYEQYF. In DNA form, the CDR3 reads TGCAGTGCTTCCCTAGGGCGAGCCTACGAGCAGTACTTC.

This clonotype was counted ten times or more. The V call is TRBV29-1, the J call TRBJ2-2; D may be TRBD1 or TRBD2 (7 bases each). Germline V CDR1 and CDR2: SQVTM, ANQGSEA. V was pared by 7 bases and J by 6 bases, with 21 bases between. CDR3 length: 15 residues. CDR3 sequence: CSATPGGQGAGELFF. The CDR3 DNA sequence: TGCAGCGCTACCCCGGGGGGTCAGGGGGCCGGGGAGCTGTTTTTT.

The CDR3 reads CASSPYGNRNTGELFF. CDR3 nucleotide sequence: TGTGCCAGCAGCCCGTACGGGAACAGAAACACCGGGGAGCTGTTTTTT. V usage is TRBV3-1 and J usage is TRBJ2-2; possibly TRBD2 for D (5 bases). Germline CDR1 LGHDT, CDR2 YNNKEL (reference sequence). Trimming took off 4 bases at V and 2 bases at J, with 14 bases between the two ends. The length of the CDR3 is 16 residues.

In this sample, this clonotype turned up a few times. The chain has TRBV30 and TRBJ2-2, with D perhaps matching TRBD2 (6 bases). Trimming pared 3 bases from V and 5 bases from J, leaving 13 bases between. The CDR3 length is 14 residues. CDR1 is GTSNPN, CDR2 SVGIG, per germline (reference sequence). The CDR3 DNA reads TGTGCCTGGAGAGGGGACTCCCCGACCGGGGAGCTGTTTTTT. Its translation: CAWRGDSPTGELFF. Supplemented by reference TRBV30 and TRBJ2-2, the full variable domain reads SQTIHQWPATLVQPVGSPLSLECTVEGTSNPNLYWYRQAAGRGLQLLFYSVGIGQISSEVPQNLSASRPQDRQFILSSKKLLLSDSGFYLCAWRGDSPTGELFFGEGSRLTVL.

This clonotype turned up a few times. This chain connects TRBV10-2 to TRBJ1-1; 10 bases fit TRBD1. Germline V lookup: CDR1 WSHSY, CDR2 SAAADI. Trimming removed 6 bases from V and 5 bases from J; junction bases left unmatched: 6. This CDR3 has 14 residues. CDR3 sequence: CASRPDRGTTEAFF. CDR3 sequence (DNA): TGCGCCAGCAGGCCGGACAGGGGGACAACTGAAGCTTTCTTT.

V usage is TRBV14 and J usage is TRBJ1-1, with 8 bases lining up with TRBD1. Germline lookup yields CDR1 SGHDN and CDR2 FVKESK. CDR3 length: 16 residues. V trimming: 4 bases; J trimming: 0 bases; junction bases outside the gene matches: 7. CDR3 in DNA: TGTGCCAGCAGCCCGCTTCGACAGGGGCTGAACACTGAAGCTTTCTTT. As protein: CASSPLRQGLNTEAFF.

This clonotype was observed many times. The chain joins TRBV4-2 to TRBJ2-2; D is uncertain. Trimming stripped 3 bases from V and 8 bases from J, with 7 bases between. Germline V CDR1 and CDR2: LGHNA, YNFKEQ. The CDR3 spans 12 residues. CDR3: CASSHVIGELFF. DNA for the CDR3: TGTGCCAGCAGCCACGTCATTGGGGAGCTGTTTTTT.

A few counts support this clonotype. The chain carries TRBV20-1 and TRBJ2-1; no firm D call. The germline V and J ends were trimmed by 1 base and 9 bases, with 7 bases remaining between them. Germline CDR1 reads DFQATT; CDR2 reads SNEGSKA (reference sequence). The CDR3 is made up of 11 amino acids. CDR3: CSARGLVEQFF. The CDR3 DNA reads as TGCAGTGCTAGAGGGCTAGTTGAGCAGTTCTTC.

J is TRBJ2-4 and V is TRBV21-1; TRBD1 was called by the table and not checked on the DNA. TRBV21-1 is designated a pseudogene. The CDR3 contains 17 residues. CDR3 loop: CASSKKRGGPAQNIQYF. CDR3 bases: TGTGCCAGCAGCAAAAAGAGGGGCGGACCTGCCCAAAACATTCAGTACTTC.

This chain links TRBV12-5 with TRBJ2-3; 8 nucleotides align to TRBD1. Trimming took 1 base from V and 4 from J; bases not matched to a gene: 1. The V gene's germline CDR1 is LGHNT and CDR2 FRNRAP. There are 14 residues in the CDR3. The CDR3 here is CASGLATGADTQYF. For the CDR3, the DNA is TGTGCTAGTGGTTTGGCGACAGGGGCAGATACGCAGTATTTT.

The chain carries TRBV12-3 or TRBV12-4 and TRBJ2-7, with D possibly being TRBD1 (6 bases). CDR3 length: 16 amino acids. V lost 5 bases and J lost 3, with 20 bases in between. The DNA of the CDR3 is TGTGCCAGCAGTACAAGACATGGGGGCGCGGGCTACGAGCAGTACTTC. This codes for CASSTRHGGAGYEQYF.

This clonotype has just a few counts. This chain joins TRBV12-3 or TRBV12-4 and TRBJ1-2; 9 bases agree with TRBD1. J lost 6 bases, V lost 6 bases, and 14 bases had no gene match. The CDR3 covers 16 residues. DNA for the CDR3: TGTGCCAGCAGCCCCATGACCGGGACAGGGTTGAATGGCTACACCTTC. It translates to CASSPMTGTGLNGYTF.

CDR3: CASSQYGQPQHF. CDR3 in DNA: TGTGCCAGCAGCCAATACGGTCAGCCCCAGCATTTT. This sequence joins TRBV3-1 and TRBJ1-5; D not certain. The CDR3 is made up of 12 amino acids. Germline V gene data show CDR1 as LGHDT and CDR2 as YNNKEL (reference sequence). V dropped 2 bases and J dropped 6 bases, with 5 bases sitting between them.

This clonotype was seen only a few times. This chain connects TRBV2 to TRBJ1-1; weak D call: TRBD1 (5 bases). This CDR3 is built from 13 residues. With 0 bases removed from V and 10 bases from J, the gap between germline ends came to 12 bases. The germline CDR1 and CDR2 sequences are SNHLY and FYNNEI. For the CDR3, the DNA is TGTGCCAGCAGTGAAGCGATGGCAGGGCCAGCTTTCTTT. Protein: CASSEAMAGPAFF.

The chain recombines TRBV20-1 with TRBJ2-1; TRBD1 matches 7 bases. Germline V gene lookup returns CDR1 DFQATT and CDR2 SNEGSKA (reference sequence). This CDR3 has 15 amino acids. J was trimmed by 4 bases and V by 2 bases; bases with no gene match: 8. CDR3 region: CSARTLGTAYNEQFF. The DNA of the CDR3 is TGCAGTGCTAGAACCTTAGGGACAGCTTACAATGAGCAGTTCTTC.

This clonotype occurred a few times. CDR3 amino acids: CSAGKRNTEAFF. DNA of the CDR3: TGCAGTGCTGGAAAGAGGAACACTGAAGCTTTCTTT. The gene calls are TRBV20-1 and TRBJ1-1; D uncertain. There are 12 residues in the CDR3. Germline-derived CDR1 and CDR2 are DFQATT and SNEGSKA (reference sequence). Between the trimmed V and J ends, which lost 5 bases and 1 base, there was a span of 8 bases.

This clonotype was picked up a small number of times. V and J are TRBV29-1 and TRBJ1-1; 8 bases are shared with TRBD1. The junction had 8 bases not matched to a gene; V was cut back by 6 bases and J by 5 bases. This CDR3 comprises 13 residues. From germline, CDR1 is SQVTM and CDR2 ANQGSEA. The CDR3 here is CSVPQGGLTEAFF. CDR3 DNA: TGCAGCGTCCCACAGGGGGGGCTGACTGAAGCTTTCTTT.

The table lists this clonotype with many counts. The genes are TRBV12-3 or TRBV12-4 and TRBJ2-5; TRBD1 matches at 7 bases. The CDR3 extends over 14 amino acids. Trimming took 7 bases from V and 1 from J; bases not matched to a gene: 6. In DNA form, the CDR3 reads TGTGCCAGCAATCAACAGGGGTTCCAAGAGACCCAGTACTTC. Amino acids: CASNQQGFQETQYF.